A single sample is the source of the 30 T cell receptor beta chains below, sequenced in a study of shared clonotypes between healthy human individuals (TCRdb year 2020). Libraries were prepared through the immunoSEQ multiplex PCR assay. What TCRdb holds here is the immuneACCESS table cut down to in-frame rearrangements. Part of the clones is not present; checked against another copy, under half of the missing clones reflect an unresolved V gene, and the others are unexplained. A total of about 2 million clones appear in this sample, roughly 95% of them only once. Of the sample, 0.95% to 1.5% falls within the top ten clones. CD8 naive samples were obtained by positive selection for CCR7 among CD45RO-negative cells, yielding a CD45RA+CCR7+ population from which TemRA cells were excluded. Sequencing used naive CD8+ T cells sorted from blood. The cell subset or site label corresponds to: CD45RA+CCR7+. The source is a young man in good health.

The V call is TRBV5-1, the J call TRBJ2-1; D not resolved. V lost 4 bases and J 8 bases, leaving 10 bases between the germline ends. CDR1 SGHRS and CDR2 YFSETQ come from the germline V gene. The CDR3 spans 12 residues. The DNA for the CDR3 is TGCGCCAGCAGCGAGATTTCAGATGAGCAGTTCTTC. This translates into CASSEISDEQFF.

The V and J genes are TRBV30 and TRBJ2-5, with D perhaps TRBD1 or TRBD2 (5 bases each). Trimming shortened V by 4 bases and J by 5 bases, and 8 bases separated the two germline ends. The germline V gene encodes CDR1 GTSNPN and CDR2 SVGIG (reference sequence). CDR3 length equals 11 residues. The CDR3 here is CAWTWGETQYF. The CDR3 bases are TGTGCCTGGACGTGGGGGGAGACCCAGTACTTC.

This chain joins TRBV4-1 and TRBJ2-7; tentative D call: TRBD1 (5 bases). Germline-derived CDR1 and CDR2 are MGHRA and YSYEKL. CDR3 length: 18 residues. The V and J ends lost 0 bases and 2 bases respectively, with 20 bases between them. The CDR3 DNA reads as TGCGCCAGCAGCCAAGATGGGTTCGAGGAGACAGTTGCCTACGAGCAGTACTTC. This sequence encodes CASSQDGFEETVAYEQYF.

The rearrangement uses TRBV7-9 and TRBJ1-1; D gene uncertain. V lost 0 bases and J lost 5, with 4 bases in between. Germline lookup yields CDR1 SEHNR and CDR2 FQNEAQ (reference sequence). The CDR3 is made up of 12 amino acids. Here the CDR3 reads CASSLAKTEAFF. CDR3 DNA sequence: TGTGCCAGCAGCTTAGCGAAAACTGAAGCTTTCTTT.

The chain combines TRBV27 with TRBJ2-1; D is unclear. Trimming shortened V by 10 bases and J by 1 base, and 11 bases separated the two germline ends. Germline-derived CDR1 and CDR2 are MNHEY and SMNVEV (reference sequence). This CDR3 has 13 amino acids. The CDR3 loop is CATGQASYNEQFF. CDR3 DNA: TGTGCCACCGGGCAGGCGTCCTACAATGAGCAGTTCTTC.

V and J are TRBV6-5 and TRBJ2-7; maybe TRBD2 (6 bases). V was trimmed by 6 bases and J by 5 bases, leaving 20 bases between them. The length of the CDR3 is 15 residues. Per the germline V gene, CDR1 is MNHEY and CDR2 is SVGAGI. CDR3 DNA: TGTGCCAGCAGAACGGGGGTGGGGGTAAGCCACGAGCAGTACTTC. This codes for CASRTGVGVSHEQYF.

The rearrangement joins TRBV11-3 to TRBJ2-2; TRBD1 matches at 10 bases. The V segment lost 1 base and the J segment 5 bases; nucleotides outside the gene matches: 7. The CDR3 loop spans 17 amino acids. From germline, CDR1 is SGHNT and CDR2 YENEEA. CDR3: CASSLAFGTGVTGELFF. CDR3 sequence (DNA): TGTGCCAGCAGCTTAGCCTTCGGGACAGGGGTTACCGGGGAGCTGTTTTTT.

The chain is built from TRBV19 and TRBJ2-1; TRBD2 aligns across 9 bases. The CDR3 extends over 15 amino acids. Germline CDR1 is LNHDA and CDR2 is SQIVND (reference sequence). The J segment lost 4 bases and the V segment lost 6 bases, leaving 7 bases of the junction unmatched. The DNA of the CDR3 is TGTGCCAGTAGCTCGCTAGCGGGACTTTACAATGAGCAGTTCTTC. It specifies CASSSLAGLYNEQFF.

CDR3 in amino acids: CASSLAPGRGGDTEAFF. CDR3 nucleotide sequence: TGTGCCAGCAGCTTGGCCCCCGGACGAGGGGGTGACACTGAAGCTTTCTTT. This chain joins TRBV7-9 and TRBJ1-1, with TRBD1 as a possible D gene (6 bases). CDR1 is SEHNR, CDR2 FQNEAQ, per germline (reference sequence). The CDR3 runs to 17 residues. Trimming left V 3 bases short and J 3 bases short, with 20 bases between. Looking up the rest from reference TRBV7-9 and TRBJ1-1 gives the full variable domain: DTGVSQNPRHKITKRGQNVTFRCDPISEHNRLYWYRQTLGQGPEFLTYFQNEAQLEKSRLLSDRFSAERPKGSFSTLEIQRTEQGDSAMYLCASSLAPGRGGDTEAFFGQGTRLTVV.

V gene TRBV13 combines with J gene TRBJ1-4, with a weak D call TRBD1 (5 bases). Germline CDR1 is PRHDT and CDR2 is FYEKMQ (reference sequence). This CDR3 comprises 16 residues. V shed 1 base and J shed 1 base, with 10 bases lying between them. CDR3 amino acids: CASSLVGEGTNEKLFF. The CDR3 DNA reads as TGTGCCAGCAGCTTAGTAGGGGAGGGAACTAATGAAAAACTGTTTTTT.

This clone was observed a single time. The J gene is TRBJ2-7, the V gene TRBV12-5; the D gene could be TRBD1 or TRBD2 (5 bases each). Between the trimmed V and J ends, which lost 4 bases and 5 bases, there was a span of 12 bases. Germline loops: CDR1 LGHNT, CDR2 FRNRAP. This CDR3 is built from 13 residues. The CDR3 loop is CASGYDWGHEQYF. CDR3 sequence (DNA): TGTGCTAGTGGTTATGACTGGGGACACGAGCAGTACTTC.

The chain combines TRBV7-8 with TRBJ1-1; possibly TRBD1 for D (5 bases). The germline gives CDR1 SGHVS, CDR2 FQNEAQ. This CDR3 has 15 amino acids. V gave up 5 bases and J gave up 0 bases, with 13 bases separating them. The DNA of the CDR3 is TGTGCCAGCAGCCCAACTCGGGGGTTGAACACTGAAGCTTTCTTT. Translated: CASSPTRGLNTEAFF. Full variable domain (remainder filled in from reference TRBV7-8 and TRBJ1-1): GAGVSQSPRYKVAKRGQDVALRCDPISGHVSLFWYQQALGQGPEFLTYFQNEAQLDKSGLPSDRFFAERPEGSVSTLKIQRTQQEDSAVYLCASSPTRGLNTEAFFGQGTRLTVV.

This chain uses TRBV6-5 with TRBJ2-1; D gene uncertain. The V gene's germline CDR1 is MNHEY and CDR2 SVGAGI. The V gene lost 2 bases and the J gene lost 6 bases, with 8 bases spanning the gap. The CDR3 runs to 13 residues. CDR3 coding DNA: TGTGCCAGCAGTTACCTCGTATCCAATGAGCAGTTCTTC. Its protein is CASSYLVSNEQFF.

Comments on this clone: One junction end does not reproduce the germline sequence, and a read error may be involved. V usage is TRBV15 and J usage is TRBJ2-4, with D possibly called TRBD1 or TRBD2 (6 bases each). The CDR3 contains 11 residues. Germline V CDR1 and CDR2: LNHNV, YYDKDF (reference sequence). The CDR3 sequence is CATSRADRLDF. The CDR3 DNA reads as TGTGCCACCAGCAGAGCGGACAGACTAGACTTC.

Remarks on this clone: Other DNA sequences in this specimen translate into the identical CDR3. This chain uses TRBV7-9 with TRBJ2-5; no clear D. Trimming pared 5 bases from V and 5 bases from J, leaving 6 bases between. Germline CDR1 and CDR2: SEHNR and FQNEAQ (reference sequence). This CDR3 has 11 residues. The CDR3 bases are TGTGCCAGCAGCACCCTGGAGACCCAGTACTTC. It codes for CASSTLETQYF.

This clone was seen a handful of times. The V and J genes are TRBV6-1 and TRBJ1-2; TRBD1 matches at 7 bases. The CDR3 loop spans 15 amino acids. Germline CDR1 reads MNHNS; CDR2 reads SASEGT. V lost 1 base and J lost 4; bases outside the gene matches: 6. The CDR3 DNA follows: TGTGCCAGCAGTGAAGAAACAGGGGTGAGCTATGGCTACACCTTC. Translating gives CASSEETGVSYGYTF.

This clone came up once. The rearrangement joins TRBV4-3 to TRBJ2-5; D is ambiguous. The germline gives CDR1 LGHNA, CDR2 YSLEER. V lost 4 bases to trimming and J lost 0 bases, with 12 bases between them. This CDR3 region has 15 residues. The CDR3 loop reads CASSPLVYNQETQYF. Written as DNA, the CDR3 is TGCGCCAGCAGCCCTCTAGTCTACAACCAAGAGACCCAGTACTTC.

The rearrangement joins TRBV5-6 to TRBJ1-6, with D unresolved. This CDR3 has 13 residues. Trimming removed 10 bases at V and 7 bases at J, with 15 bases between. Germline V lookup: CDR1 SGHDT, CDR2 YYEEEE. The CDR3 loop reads CARWADGNSPLHF. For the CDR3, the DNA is TGTGCCCGGTGGGCCGACGGGAATTCACCCCTCCACTTT.

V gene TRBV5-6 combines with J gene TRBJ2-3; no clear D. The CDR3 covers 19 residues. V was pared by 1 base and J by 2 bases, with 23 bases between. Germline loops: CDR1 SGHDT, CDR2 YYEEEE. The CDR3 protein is CASSLSPRVLSTNTDTQYF. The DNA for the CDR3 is TGTGCCAGCAGCTTGTCGCCTCGTGTACTATCAACGAACACAGATACGCAGTATTTT.

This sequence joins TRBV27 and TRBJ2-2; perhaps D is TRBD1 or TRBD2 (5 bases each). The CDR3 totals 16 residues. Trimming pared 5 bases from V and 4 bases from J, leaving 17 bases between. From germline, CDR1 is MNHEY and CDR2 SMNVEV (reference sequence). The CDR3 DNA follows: TGTGCCAGCAGTCCTTTACCCGGGGCCAGCACCGGGGAGCTGTTTTTT. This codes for CASSPLPGASTGELFF.

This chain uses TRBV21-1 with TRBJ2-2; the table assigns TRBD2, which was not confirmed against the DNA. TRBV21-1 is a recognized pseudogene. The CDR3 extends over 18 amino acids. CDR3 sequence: CASSKDGQRRSNTGELFF. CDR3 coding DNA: TGTGCCAGCAGCAAAGACGGTCAGCGTCGCTCGAACACCGGGGAGCTGTTTTTT.

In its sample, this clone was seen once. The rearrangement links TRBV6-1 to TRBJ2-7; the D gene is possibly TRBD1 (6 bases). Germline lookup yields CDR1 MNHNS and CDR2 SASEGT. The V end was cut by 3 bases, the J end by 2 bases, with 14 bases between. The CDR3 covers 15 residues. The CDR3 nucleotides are TGTGCCAGCAGTGATTCGGCAGGGGCTCCCTACGAGCAGTACTTC. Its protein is CASSDSAGAPYEQYF.

The chain's CDR3 is CATSRDRGVGNTEAFF. The DNA of the CDR3 is TGTGCCACCAGCAGAGATAGGGGGGTGGGCAACACTGAAGCTTTCTTT. This chain links TRBV15 with TRBJ1-1, with a weak D call TRBD1 (6 bases). Trimming removed 0 bases from V and 2 bases from J, with 13 bases in between. The CDR3 extends over 16 amino acids. The germline CDR1 and CDR2 sequences are LNHNV and YYDKDF (reference sequence).

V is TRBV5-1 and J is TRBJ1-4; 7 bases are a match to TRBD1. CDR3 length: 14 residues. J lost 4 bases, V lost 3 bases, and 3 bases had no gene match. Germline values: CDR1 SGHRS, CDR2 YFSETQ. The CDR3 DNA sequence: TGCGCCAGCAGCTCGGACAGGATTAATGAAAAACTGTTTTTT. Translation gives CASSSDRINEKLFF.

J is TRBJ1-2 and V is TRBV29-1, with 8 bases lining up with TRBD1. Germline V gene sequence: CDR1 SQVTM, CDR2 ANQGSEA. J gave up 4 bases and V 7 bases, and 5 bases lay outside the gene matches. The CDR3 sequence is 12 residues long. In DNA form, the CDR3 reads TGCAGCGCCTTGACAGGGGCCTATGGCTACACCTTC. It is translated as CSALTGAYGYTF.

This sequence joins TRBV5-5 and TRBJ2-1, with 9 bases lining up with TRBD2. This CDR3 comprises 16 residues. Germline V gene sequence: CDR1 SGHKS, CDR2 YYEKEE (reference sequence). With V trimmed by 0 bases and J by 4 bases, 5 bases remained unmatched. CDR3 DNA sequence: TGTGCCAGCAGCTTGGAGACTAGCGGCTTATACAATGAGCAGTTCTTC. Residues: CASSLETSGLYNEQFF.

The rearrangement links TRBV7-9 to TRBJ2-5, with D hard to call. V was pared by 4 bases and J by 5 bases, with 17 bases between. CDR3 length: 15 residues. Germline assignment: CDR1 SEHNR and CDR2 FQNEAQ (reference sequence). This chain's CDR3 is CASSSPDAVGETQYF. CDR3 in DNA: TGTGCCAGCAGCTCCCCGGACGCCGTGGGGGAGACCCAGTACTTC.

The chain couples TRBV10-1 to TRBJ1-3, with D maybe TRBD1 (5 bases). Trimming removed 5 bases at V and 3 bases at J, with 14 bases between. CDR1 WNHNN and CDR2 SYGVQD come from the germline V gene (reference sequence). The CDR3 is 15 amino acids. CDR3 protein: CASSPGRGLGNTIYF. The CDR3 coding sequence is TGCGCCAGCAGTCCCGGTCGGGGCCTTGGAAACACCATATATTTT.

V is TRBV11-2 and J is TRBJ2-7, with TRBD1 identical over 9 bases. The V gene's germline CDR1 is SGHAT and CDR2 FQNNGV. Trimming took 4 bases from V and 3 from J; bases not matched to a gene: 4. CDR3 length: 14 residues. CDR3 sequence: CASSWGQGYYEQYF. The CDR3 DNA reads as TGTGCCAGCAGCTGGGGACAGGGTTACTACGAGCAGTACTTC.

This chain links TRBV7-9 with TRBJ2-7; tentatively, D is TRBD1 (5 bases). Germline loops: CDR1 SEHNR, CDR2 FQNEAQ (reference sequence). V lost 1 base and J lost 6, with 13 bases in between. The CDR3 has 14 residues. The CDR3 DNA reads TGTGCCAGCAGCTTAGGGCAGGGTTTAGTCGAGCAGTACTTC. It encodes CASSLGQGLVEQYF.